Listed below are T cell receptor beta chains from one sample, sequenced in a study of STAT5B mutations in CD4+ large granular lymphocyte leukemia. Assay: immunoSEQ multiplex PCR; the TCRdb copy retains only in-frame clones and omits some. The table has around 9,000 clones, just under 85% seen once. Sequencing was performed on PBMCs. The receptors were gathered from a man between 60 and 75 years old with CD4+ T-cell large granular lymphocyte leukemia. The CDR3 runs from the conserved cysteine through the conserved F or W. D genes are given only for firm matches. Only part of the rows carry a size: once, few, many, or a class if the clone is expanded.

cdr3_nt: TGTGCCAGCAGCTCCAGGGGAAGACAGGGGGCCGCTGGCTACACCTTC
cdr3_aa: CASSSRGRQGAAGYTF
clone_size: few
d_call: TRBD1
v_call: TRBV7-9
j_call: TRBJ1-2

cdr3_nt: TGTGCCAGCCGAACTAGCGGGAGGTTCTACGAGCAGTACTTC
cdr3_aa: CASRTSGRFYEQYF
clone_size: .
d_call: TRBD2
v_call: TRBV28
j_call: TRBJ2-7

cdr3_nt: TGTGCCTGGAGTCCCCGGTTGGGGCACTCGGACAAGAACACTGAAGCTTTCTTT
cdr3_aa: CAWSPRLGHSDKNTEAFF
clone_size: .
d_call: .
v_call: TRBV30
j_call: TRBJ1-1

cdr3_nt: TGTGCCAGCAGCCAAGATCCGCTAGCGGGAGGGCCTAATGAGCAGTTCTTC
cdr3_aa: CASSQDPLAGGPNEQFF
clone_size: .
d_call: TRBD2
v_call: TRBV4-2
j_call: TRBJ2-1

cdr3_nt: TGTGCCAGCAGCGCGGGAGAGACAGGGGTCGGTCAGCCCCAGCATTTT
cdr3_aa: CASSAGETGVGQPQHF
clone_size: .
d_call: TRBD1
v_call: TRBV27
j_call: TRBJ1-5

cdr3_nt: TGTGCCAGCAGTTCCCTAGCGGGAGTTAGCGATACGCAGTATTTT
cdr3_aa: CASSSLAGVSDTQYF
clone_size: .
d_call: TRBD2
v_call: TRBV27
j_call: TRBJ2-3

cdr3_nt: TGTGCCAGCCTCATAGGCAATGAGCAGTTCTTC
cdr3_aa: CASLIGNEQFF
clone_size: once
d_call: .
v_call: TRBV27
j_call: TRBJ2-1

cdr3_nt: TGTGCCAGCAGCTTTTCCGGGAGCAATGAGCAGTTCTTC
cdr3_aa: CASSFSGSNEQFF
clone_size: .
d_call: .
v_call: TRBV11-2
j_call: TRBJ2-1

cdr3_nt: TGCGCCAGCAGCTTGAATGCTGGGACTAGCGAGCAGTACTTC
cdr3_aa: CASSLNAGTSEQYF
clone_size: .
d_call: TRBD2
v_call: TRBV5-1
j_call: TRBJ2-7

cdr3_nt: TGCAGCAAACAGGGGGAATCAGATACGCAGTATTTT
cdr3_aa: CSKQGESDTQYF
clone_size: .
d_call: TRBD1
v_call: TRBV29-1
j_call: TRBJ2-3

cdr3_nt: TGCGCCAGCAGCCAAGTGGGAGATGGGGGGGCCAACGTCCTGACTTTC
cdr3_aa: CASSQVGDGGANVLTF
clone_size: .
d_call: .
v_call: TRBV4-3
j_call: TRBJ2-6

cdr3_nt: TGTGCCAGCAGCGTAGGGGGGTATGATGGCTACACCTTC
cdr3_aa: CASSVGGYDGYTF
clone_size: .
d_call: .
v_call: TRBV9
j_call: TRBJ1-2

cdr3_nt: TGTGCCAGCGCGCCCGGGACTCCAACCCTGAACAATGAGCAGTTCTTC
cdr3_aa: CASAPGTPTLNNEQFF
clone_size: .
d_call: .
v_call: TRBV13
j_call: TRBJ2-1

cdr3_nt: TGTGCCACCAGGCTACAGGGGGGCACTGAAGCTTTCTTT
cdr3_aa: CATRLQGGTEAFF
clone_size: .
d_call: TRBD1
v_call: TRBV15
j_call: TRBJ1-1

cdr3_nt: TGTGCCAGCAGCCCAGGACAGGGGTCGAACACTGAAGCTTTCTTT
cdr3_aa: CASSPGQGSNTEAFF
clone_size: once
d_call: TRBD1
v_call: TRBV7-2
j_call: TRBJ1-1

cdr3_nt: TGTGCCACCAGCAGCGGACAGGGGGTTAACAATGAGCAGTTCTTC
cdr3_aa: CATSSGQGVNNEQFF
clone_size: .
d_call: TRBD1
v_call: TRBV15
j_call: TRBJ2-1

cdr3_nt: TGTGCCAGCAGTTTAAGGCGTGGCGGACCCTACGAGCAGTACTTC
cdr3_aa: CASSLRRGGPYEQYF
clone_size: .
d_call: .
v_call: TRBV28
j_call: TRBJ2-7

cdr3_nt: TGTGCCAGTAGTATAGGCACCAGGGGTGGGAACTATGGCTACACCTTC
cdr3_aa: CASSIGTRGGNYGYTF
clone_size: .
d_call: .
v_call: TRBV19
j_call: TRBJ1-2

cdr3_nt: TGTGCCAGTAGTATAACGGCGGGAGGGCCCTACGAGCAGTACTTC
cdr3_aa: CASSITAGGPYEQYF
clone_size: .
d_call: TRBD2
v_call: TRBV19
j_call: TRBJ2-7

cdr3_nt: TGTGCCAGTAGTATTTCTAGCGGGAGGGCCGGAGGCGGGGAGCTGTTTTTT
cdr3_aa: CASSISSGRAGGGELFF
clone_size: .
d_call: TRBD2
v_call: TRBV19
j_call: TRBJ2-2

cdr3_nt: TGTGCCAGCAGCTTAACCCGCGGGGATACGCAGTATTTT
cdr3_aa: CASSLTRGDTQYF
clone_size: .
d_call: .
v_call: TRBV7-3
j_call: TRBJ2-3

cdr3_nt: TGCAGCGTTGAAGGCCAAGCTAGAGCCCACTACAATGAGCAGTTCTTC
cdr3_aa: CSVEGQARAHYNEQFF
clone_size: .
d_call: .
v_call: TRBV29-1
j_call: TRBJ2-1

cdr3_nt: TGCAGCGCCGGGATCAACACTGAAGCTTTCTTT
cdr3_aa: CSAGINTEAFF
clone_size: once
d_call: .
v_call: TRBV29-1
j_call: TRBJ1-1

cdr3_nt: TGTGCCAGCAGTCGGACAGGGGGCGATAGCTATGGCTACACCTTC
cdr3_aa: CASSRTGGDSYGYTF
clone_size: .
d_call: TRBD1
v_call: TRBV2
j_call: TRBJ1-2

cdr3_nt: TGTGCCAGCAGTTACGGTGGAGGGAACGAGCAGTACTTC
cdr3_aa: CASSYGGGNEQYF
clone_size: .
d_call: .
v_call: TRBV6-5
j_call: TRBJ2-7

cdr3_nt: .
cdr3_aa: CASSFLAGNGYTF
clone_size: .
d_call: .
v_call: TRBV27
j_call: TRBJ1-2

cdr3_nt: TGTGCCAGCAGCCCGGACAGCGGAAACACCATATATTTT
cdr3_aa: CASSPDSGNTIYF
clone_size: .
d_call: .
v_call: TRBV5-5
j_call: TRBJ1-3

cdr3_nt: TGTGCCAGCAGTGTTGAGTACGGCTGGACCACTACAAATGAGCAGTTCTTC
cdr3_aa: CASSVEYGWTTTNEQFF
clone_size: .
d_call: .
v_call: TRBV6-4
j_call: TRBJ2-1

cdr3_nt: TGTGCCAGCAGTTTAGGGGCGAGGAATCAGCCCCAGCATTTT
cdr3_aa: CASSLGARNQPQHF
clone_size: .
d_call: .
v_call: TRBV27
j_call: TRBJ1-5

cdr3_nt: TGCGCCAGCAGCCAAACAGGAGAGACCCAGTACTTC
cdr3_aa: CASSQTGETQYF
clone_size: .
d_call: .
v_call: TRBV5-1
j_call: TRBJ2-5

cdr3_nt: TGTGCCAGTTCACTTACGGGAGGTGACTCCTACAATGAGCAGTTCTTC
cdr3_aa: CASSLTGGDSYNEQFF
clone_size: .
d_call: TRBD2
v_call: TRBV6-4
j_call: TRBJ2-1

cdr3_nt: TGTGCCAGCTCACCACCTGTTCCGCAGCGGCAGGGCTATGGCTACACCTTC
cdr3_aa: CASSPPVPQRQGYGYTF
clone_size: .
d_call: .
v_call: TRBV18
j_call: TRBJ1-2

cdr3_nt: TGTGCCAGCAGAACTACACCTGGACGGGCCGGGGAGCTGTTTTTT
cdr3_aa: CASRTTPGRAGELFF
clone_size: .
d_call: .
v_call: TRBV7-2
j_call: TRBJ2-2

cdr3_nt: TGTGCCTGGAACCTCAAGGTGGTAGTGACTGAAGCTTTCTTT
cdr3_aa: CAWNLKVVVTEAFF
clone_size: .
d_call: .
v_call: TRBV30
j_call: TRBJ1-1

cdr3_nt: TGTGCCAGCAGCCCAGCGGTTCAGCAGTACTTC
cdr3_aa: CASSPAVQQYF
clone_size: .
d_call: .
v_call: TRBV11-1
j_call: TRBJ2-7

cdr3_nt: TGCGCCAGCAGCGGGCGGAACTCTGGGGCCAACGTCCTGACTTTC
cdr3_aa: CASSGRNSGANVLTF
clone_size: .
d_call: .
v_call: TRBV4-1
j_call: TRBJ2-6